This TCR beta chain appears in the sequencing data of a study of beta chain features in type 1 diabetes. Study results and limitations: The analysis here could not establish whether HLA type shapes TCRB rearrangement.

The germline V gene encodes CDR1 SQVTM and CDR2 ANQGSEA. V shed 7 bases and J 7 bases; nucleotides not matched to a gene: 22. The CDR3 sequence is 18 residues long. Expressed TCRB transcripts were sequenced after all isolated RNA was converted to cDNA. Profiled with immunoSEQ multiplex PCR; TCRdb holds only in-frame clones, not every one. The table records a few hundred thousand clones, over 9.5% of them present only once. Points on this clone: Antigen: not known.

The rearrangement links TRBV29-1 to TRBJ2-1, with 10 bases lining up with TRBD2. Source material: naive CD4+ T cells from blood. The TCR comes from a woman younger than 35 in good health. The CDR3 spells CSAETYFGRTSGVNEQFF. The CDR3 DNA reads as TGCAGCGCGGAGACATATTTTGGGCGTACTAGCGGGGTGAATGAGCAGTTCTTC.